A single sample is the source of the 21 T cell receptor beta chains below, sequenced in a study of T cell responses to AZD1222 COVID-19 vaccine. Measured with immunoSEQ multiplex PCR; TCRdb has only the in-frame clones, and not every one. The sample includes 95,000 to 150,000 clones, approximately 90% of them seen just once. The sequencing here drew on peripheral blood, taken on day 0 of MenACWY control vaccination. The receptors here all came from an adult in good health.

V gene TRBV27 combines with J gene TRBJ1-2; D is possibly TRBD1 (5 bases). The CDR3 has 17 residues. V was shortened by 4 bases and J by 4 bases, with 22 bases between the two germline ends. Germline-derived CDR1 and CDR2 are MNHEY and SMNVEV (reference sequence). The CDR3 DNA sequence: TGTGCCAGCAGTTCAGTGTCAGCGCAGGGTAGGATCTATGGCTACACCTTC. Translating it yields CASSSVSAQGRIYGYTF.

This clone was picked up a small number of times. Other DNA variants within this sample encode the same CDR3. CDR3 bases: TGCGCCAGCAGCTCGACTAGCGGCTCCTACGAGCAGTACTTC. This sequence encodes CASSSTSGSYEQYF. The rearrangement uses TRBV5-1 and TRBJ2-7, with 9 bases lining up with TRBD2. Germline loops: CDR1 SGHRS, CDR2 YFSETQ. The CDR3 totals 14 residues. After removal of 3 bases from V and 0 bases from J, the junction contained 1 base not matched to a gene. Drawing the rest from reference TRBV5-1 and TRBJ2-7, the complete variable domain is KAGVTQTPRYLIKTRGQQVTLSCSPISGHRSVSWYQQTPGQGLQFLFEYFSETQRNKGNFPGRFSGRQFSNSRSEMNVSTLELGDSALYLCASSSTSGSYEQYFGPGTRLTVT.

This clone was seen a handful of times. The chain combines TRBV5-1 with TRBJ1-5; no firm D call. CDR3 length: 15 amino acids. Deletions cut 4 bases from V and 2 bases from J, with 13 bases between. Germline V gene lookup returns CDR1 SGHRS and CDR2 YFSETQ. The CDR3 DNA reads TGCGCCAGCAGCCTGGACCCCCATGGCAATCAGCCCCAGCATTTT. It is translated as CASSLDPHGNQPQHF.

The chain couples TRBV19 to TRBJ1-1; tentatively, D is TRBD1 (6 bases). The CDR3 length is 15 residues. In germline, CDR1 is LNHDA, CDR2 SQIVND (reference sequence). The V end was cut by 7 bases, the J end by 4 bases, with 19 bases between. The CDR3: CASTDVGARGTEAFF. CDR3 sequence (DNA): TGTGCCAGTACCGATGTGGGGGCGCGGGGCACTGAAGCTTTCTTT.

This rearrangement joins TRBV19 to TRBJ2-1; TRBD1 agrees at 9 bases. Germline lookup yields CDR1 LNHDA and CDR2 SQIVND (reference sequence). The CDR3 extends over 15 amino acids. J was trimmed by 6 bases and V by 5 bases; bases with no gene match: 8. The DNA of the CDR3 is TGTGCCAGTAGTCCCATACAGGGGGCTGGCAATGAGCAGTTCTTC. Amino acid sequence: CASSPIQGAGNEQFF.

The V gene is TRBV7-9, the J gene TRBJ2-7, with D unresolved. CDR3 length equals 14 residues. V shed 2 bases and J shed 2 bases, with 10 bases lying between them. CDR1 SEHNR and CDR2 FQNEAQ come from the germline V gene (reference sequence). CDR3 residues: CASSLTEDPYEQYF. In nucleotides, the CDR3 is TGTGCCAGCAGCTTAACAGAAGACCCCTACGAGCAGTACTTC.

Here the CDR3 reads CATRSEDPLQGKALHF. CDR3 DNA sequence: TGTGCCACCAGAAGTGAGGACCCTTTGCAAGGAAAAGCCCTCCACTTT. The chain combines TRBV15 with TRBJ1-6; D is uncertain. V dropped 6 bases and J dropped 14 bases, with 26 bases sitting between them. Germline V CDR1 and CDR2: LNHNV, YYDKDF (reference sequence). The CDR3 extends over 16 amino acids. Based on the CDR3 plus reference TRBV15 and TRBJ1-6, the full variable domain is DAMVIQNPRYQVTQFGKPVTLSCSQTLNHNVMYWYQQKSSQAPKLLFHYYDKDFNNEADTPDNFQSRRPNTSFCFLDIRSPGLGDTAMYLCATRSEDPLQGKALHFGNGTRLTVT.

This clone was counted a few times. The CDR3 nucleotides are TGTGCCAGCAGTAGGACAGAACTTGAAGCTTTCTTT. Its translation: CASSRTELEAFF. The J gene is TRBJ1-1, the V gene TRBV6-5; D perhaps matches TRBD1 (6 bases). In germline, CDR1 is MNHEY, CDR2 SVGAGI. This CDR3 region has 12 residues. The V end was cut by 5 bases, the J end by 7 bases, with 11 bases between.

The chain is built from TRBV4-2 and TRBJ2-7, with D possibly TRBD2 on 6 matching bases. The CDR3 spans 14 residues. The germline V gene has CDR1 LGHNA and CDR2 YNFKEQ. Trimming took 4 bases from V and 3 from J, leaving 13 bases between them. For the CDR3, the DNA is TGTGCCAGCAGCCCTACGCGGGACCTCTACGAGCAGTACTTC. Protein product: CASSPTRDLYEQYF.

The J gene is TRBJ2-1, the V gene TRBV7-2; TRBD2 aligns across 7 bases. The CDR3 is 16 residues long. The germline gives CDR1 SGHTA, CDR2 FQGNSA. Trimming cost V 1 base and J 2 bases; bases outside gene matches: 5. CDR3 sequence: CASSLEGRVTYNEQFF. For the CDR3, the DNA is TGTGCCAGCAGCTTAGAAGGGAGGGTTACCTACAATGAGCAGTTCTTC. Supplemented by reference TRBV7-2 and TRBJ2-1, the full variable domain reads GAGVSQSPSNKVTEKGKDVELRCDPISGHTALYWYRQSLGQGLEFLIYFQGNSAPDKSGLPSDRFSAERTGGSVSTLTIQRTQQEDSAVYLCASSLEGRVTYNEQFFGPGTRLTVL.

This clone occurred a few times. The chain recombines TRBV29-1 with TRBJ1-2; D is undetermined. The CDR3 contains 12 residues. V lost 0 bases to trimming and J lost 10 bases, with 12 bases between them. Germline V lookup: CDR1 SQVTM, CDR2 ANQGSEA. The CDR3 sequence is CSVEEGGGYYTF. The CDR3 region has the DNA TGCAGCGTTGAAGAGGGTGGCGGATACTACACCTTC.

The chain has TRBV3-1 (or the pseudogene TRBV3-2) and TRBJ1-2; the match to TRBD1 covers 7 bases. The length of the CDR3 is 15 residues. V trimming: 3 bases; J trimming: 0 bases; junction bases outside the gene matches: 4. Per the germline V gene, CDR1 is LGHDT and CDR2 is YNNKEL (reference sequence). CDR3 region: CASSQTGTANYGYTF. CDR3 sequence (DNA): TGTGCCAGCAGCCAGACAGGGACTGCTAACTATGGCTACACCTTC.

The chain uses TRBV2 and TRBJ1-1; possibly TRBD1 for D (5 bases). V lost 7 bases, J lost 1 base, and 10 bases lay in between. This CDR3 contains 13 residues. CDR1 is SNHLY and CDR2 is FYNNEI in the germline V gene. The CDR3 here is CASNGHGNTEAFF. In DNA, the CDR3 is TGTGCCAGCAATGGACACGGGAACACTGAAGCTTTCTTT. The variable domain in full, completed from reference TRBV2 and TRBJ1-1, reads EPEVTQTPSHQVTQMGQEVILRCVPISNHLYFYWYRQILGQKVEFLVSFYNNEISEKSEIFDDQFSVERPDGSNFTLKIRSTKLEDSAMYFCASNGHGNTEAFFGQGTRLTVV.

The chain links TRBV6-2 or TRBV6-3 to TRBJ2-1; tentatively, D is TRBD1 (6 bases). The V end lost 4 bases, the J end lost 6 bases, and 10 bases lay between the germline ends. CDR1 is MNHEY, CDR2 SVGEGT, per germline. This CDR3 contains 13 residues. The CDR3 reads CASSFDRPNEQFF. In nucleotides, the CDR3 is TGTGCCAGCAGTTTTGACAGGCCCAATGAGCAGTTCTTC.

CDR3 sequence (DNA): TGTGCCTGGAGTCCCAGGGGGCTTCGGAATCAGCCCCAGCATTTT. Translated, it gives CAWSPRGLRNQPQHF. The V call is TRBV30, the J call TRBJ1-5; 8 bases line up with TRBD1. The CDR3 sequence is 15 residues long. Losses at the gene ends were 2 bases for V and 4 bases for J; bases not matched to a gene: 7. The germline CDR1 and CDR2 sequences are GTSNPN and SVGIG (reference sequence).

V is TRBV30 and J is TRBJ2-7; 7 bases align to TRBD1. V was pared by 4 bases and J by 2 bases, with 8 bases of the junction left unmatched. Germline CDR1 reads GTSNPN; CDR2 reads SVGIG (reference sequence). The CDR3 has 14 residues. CDR3 sequence (DNA): TGTGCCTGGAAAATCTGGCAGGGGGCCTACGAGCAGTACTTC. This encodes CAWKIWQGAYEQYF.

The rearrangement joins TRBV19 to TRBJ2-1; D unresolved. CDR1 and CDR2 from the germline V gene are LNHDA and SQIVND (reference sequence). V shed 7 bases and J shed 4 bases, with 5 bases lying between them. The CDR3 runs to 11 residues. The CDR3 DNA follows: TGTGCCAGTACAGGTTACAATGAGCAGTTCTTC. Amino acid sequence: CASTGYNEQFF.

This clone is deemed medium-sized. CDR3 in DNA: TGTGCCAGCAGGCTAGCGGGAGGGCCGACAGAGGCCTACGAGCAGTACTTC. It is translated as CASRLAGGPTEAYEQYF. The chain employs TRBV2 and TRBJ2-7; TRBD2 agrees at 12 bases. CDR3 length: 17 residues. The V gene end was trimmed by 6 bases and the J gene end by 2 bases; junction bases not matched to a gene: 11. Germline-derived CDR1 and CDR2 are SNHLY and FYNNEI.

The chain is built from TRBV5-5 and TRBJ1-5; TRBD1 aligns across 9 bases. This CDR3 is built from 15 residues. Germline values: CDR1 SGHKS, CDR2 YYEKEE (reference sequence). The ends lost 4 bases at V and 5 bases at J; junction bases unmatched: 7. CDR3 DNA: TGTGCCAGCAGCCCACAGACAGGGGGGCATCAGCCCCAGCATTTT. Translating gives CASSPQTGGHQPQHF.

This clone was recorded a few times. This chain connects TRBV6-4 to TRBJ2-1; perhaps TRBD2 as D (5 bases). This CDR3 spans 13 amino acids. Trimming pared 2 bases from V and 9 bases from J, leaving 11 bases between. Germline lookup yields CDR1 MRHNA and CDR2 SNTAGT. This chain's CDR3 is CASSDRLEGEQFF. For the CDR3, the DNA is TGTGCCAGCAGTGACCGGCTAGAGGGTGAGCAGTTCTTC.

This clone showed up just once. V is TRBV29-1 and J is TRBJ2-7; perhaps TRBD2 as D (6 bases). The V end lost 6 bases, the J end lost 5 bases, and 20 bases lay between the germline ends. The CDR3 is 14 residues long. Looked up from germline, CDR1 is SQVTM and CDR2 is ANQGSEA. CDR3 loop: CSVARDRFGDEQYF. CDR3 sequence (DNA): TGCAGCGTAGCGCGGGACCGATTTGGGGACGAGCAGTACTTC.